A selection of T cell receptor beta chains follows, all from one sample in a study of cytomegalovirus exposure and HLA in healthy donors. Repertoires were generated with immunoSEQ multiplex PCR, while TCRdb's copy carries only in-frame clones and drops some. The sample records 150,000 to 200,000 clones, 79% being singletons. Material: PBMCs. The receptors were gathered from a woman younger than 45 in good health and CMV-seropositive. CDR3s leave out the opening cysteine and the closing phenylalanine or tryptophan. Fields, in order: clone size, J gene, V gene, CDR3 protein. Clone size is shown for a subset of rows, as once, few, many or a class of expanded clone.

abundance: .
j_gene: TRBJ2-5
v_gene: TRBV5-4
CDR3aa: ASFSIPGGTQY

abundance: .
j_gene: TRBJ1-5
v_gene: TRBV6-5
CDR3aa: ASSYTSDQPQH

abundance: .
j_gene: TRBJ2-7
v_gene: TRBV7-8
CDR3aa: ASSLDARQGNREQY

abundance: .
j_gene: TRBJ2-7
v_gene: TRBV6-5
CDR3aa: ASTPGQGTAYEQY

abundance: .
j_gene: TRBJ2-7
v_gene: TRBV9
CDR3aa: ASSVGRGLYEQY

abundance: .
j_gene: TRBJ1-1
v_gene: TRBV9
CDR3aa: ASSPRGVMNTEAF

abundance: .
j_gene: TRBJ2-7
v_gene: TRBV6-6
CDR3aa: ASSYSTSHEQY

abundance: few
j_gene: TRBJ1-2
v_gene: TRBV6-5
CDR3aa: ASSLTLGQGADGYT

abundance: few
j_gene: TRBJ1-2
v_gene: TRBV5-4
CDR3aa: ASSFEGFSGLSGYT

abundance: .
j_gene: TRBJ2-7
v_gene: TRBV4-3
CDR3aa: ASSQTSGGMIYEQY

abundance: .
j_gene: TRBJ2-7
v_gene: TRBV4-3
CDR3aa: ASSQASGGASGEQY

abundance: .
j_gene: TRBJ2-7
v_gene: TRBV4-1
CDR3aa: ASSQEPRGTYEQY

abundance: .
j_gene: TRBJ2-7
v_gene: TRBV7-2
CDR3aa: ASSLGGGGYEQY

abundance: .
j_gene: TRBJ2-5
v_gene: TRBV5-8
CDR3aa: ASSLGDSRKETQY

abundance: once
j_gene: TRBJ2-7
v_gene: TRBV19
CDR3aa: ASSIGQGPGYEQY

abundance: .
j_gene: TRBJ1-3
v_gene: TRBV12-5
CDR3aa: ASGLGGTIY

abundance: .
j_gene: TRBJ2-3
v_gene: TRBV10-2
CDR3aa: ASSESGTGRRTDTQY

abundance: .
j_gene: TRBJ2-7
v_gene: TRBV11-3
CDR3aa: ASSLGTSGTYEQY

abundance: few
j_gene: TRBJ1-1
v_gene: TRBV30
CDR3aa: AWSTRDRGVTEAF

abundance: .
j_gene: TRBJ1-5
v_gene: TRBV4-3
CDR3aa: ASSQDWPDNQPQH

abundance: once
j_gene: TRBJ2-3
v_gene: TRBV9
CDR3aa: ASSPSGETDTQY

abundance: .
j_gene: TRBJ1-1
v_gene: TRBV2
CDR3aa: ATRGRGRAEAF

abundance: few
j_gene: TRBJ2-6
v_gene: TRBV11-3
CDR3aa: ASSTGAGDGANVLT

abundance: .
j_gene: TRBJ1-1
v_gene: TRBV5-6
CDR3aa: ASSLIRGQGTNTEAF

abundance: .
j_gene: TRBJ2-5
v_gene: TRBV4-3
CDR3aa: ASSQDGARLGETQY

abundance: .
j_gene: TRBJ2-7
v_gene: TRBV7-8
CDR3aa: ASSPPPTGRTYEQY

abundance: .
j_gene: TRBJ2-3
v_gene: TRBV5-6
CDR3aa: ASSLGLPTDTQY

abundance: .
j_gene: TRBJ2-1
v_gene: TRBV19
CDR3aa: ASSPSGVNEQF

abundance: .
j_gene: TRBJ1-1
v_gene: TRBV11-2
CDR3aa: ASSRTGVLPTTEAF

abundance: once
j_gene: TRBJ2-1
v_gene: TRBV18
CDR3aa: ASSREVKF

abundance: .
j_gene: TRBJ2-5
v_gene: TRBV2
CDR3aa: ASSARDSGTQY

abundance: .
j_gene: TRBJ1-5
v_gene: TRBV6-5
CDR3aa: ASSYGTGINQPQH

abundance: .
j_gene: TRBJ2-5
v_gene: TRBV7-2
CDR3aa: ASSPLGTTQETQY

abundance: .
j_gene: TRBJ2-7
v_gene: TRBV27
CDR3aa: ASSLMRTGVEQY

abundance: .
j_gene: TRBJ2-7
v_gene: TRBV7-9
CDR3aa: ASSGQPYEQY

abundance: once
j_gene: TRBJ2-1
v_gene: TRBV30
CDR3aa: AWSTGTSENEQF

abundance: .
j_gene: TRBJ1-2
v_gene: TRBV7-9
CDR3aa: ASSLGQGTGYT

abundance: .
j_gene: TRBJ1-5
v_gene: TRBV7-2
CDR3aa: ASSLAGGQPQH

abundance: .
j_gene: TRBJ1-2
v_gene: TRBV5-4
CDR3aa: ASSEWDIRYGYT